This T cell receptor (beta chain) was sequenced during a study of T cell responses to AZD1222 COVID-19 vaccine. General study points: Vaccine-related CD4 TCRs covered spike, predominating at 160-218 and 743-854.

Points on this clone: As yet, its antigen is unknown.

This table comes from immunoSEQ multiplex PCR, and its TCRdb copy is limited to in-frame clones, with some not included. The data show around 59,000 clones, about 88% seen once. The material sequenced was peripheral blood, taken 28 days after the second AZD1222 dose. The sequence came from an adult who received the AZD1222 COVID-19 vaccine.

CDR3 sequence (DNA): TGTGCTAGTGCCGAAGGAGGGGGGCTCGATCAGCCCCAGCATTTT. As protein: CASAEGGGLDQPQHF. This sequence joins TRBV12-5 and TRBJ1-5; maybe TRBD1 (6 bases). The V and J ends lost 7 bases and 5 bases respectively, with 18 bases between them. This CDR3 has 15 amino acids. The V gene's germline CDR1 is LGHNT and CDR2 FRNRAP.